What follows are 8 T cell receptor beta chains derived from one specimen sequenced in a study of CD8 T cells in Susac syndrome. Reverse transcription of about 0.5 to 1 ug RNA used random hexamers. TCRdb re-analysed the immunoSEQ multiplex PCR reads in MiXCR, keeping a single row per CDR3 protein. The sample shows a few hundred thousand distinct CDR3 sequences, 95% of them seen only once. Specimen: CD4+ T cells from PBMCs. The receptors derive from a human donor with multiple sclerosis.

This clonotype was seen just once. The chain combines TRBV2 with TRBJ1-1; 8 positions agree with TRBD1. The CDR3 is 15 amino acids. In germline, CDR1 is SNHLY, CDR2 FYNNEI. The V and J ends lost 7 bases and 6 bases, in that order; junction bases with no gene match: 13. The CDR3 DNA reads as TGTGCCAGCATGGTCCCGGACAGGGTAATACCTGAAGCTTTCTTT. Protein: CASMVPDRVIPEAFF.

The chain combines TRBV15 with TRBJ2-3; perhaps TRBD2 as D (6 bases). There are 13 residues in the CDR3. Trimming shortened V by 8 bases and J by 7 bases, and 16 bases separated the two germline ends. Germline values: CDR1 LNHNV, CDR2 YYDKDF (reference sequence). CDR3 DNA: TGTGCCACCTCCGGCGGAGGGGAAAATACGCAGTATTTT. The encoded protein is CATSGGGENTQYF.

The chain is built from TRBV28 and TRBJ2-7; TRBD1 aligns across 8 bases. With V trimmed by 5 bases and J by 3 bases, 6 bases remained unmatched. This CDR3 spans 14 amino acids. Germline V lookup: CDR1 MDHEN, CDR2 SYDVKM. CDR3 nucleotide sequence: TGTGCCAGCAGTCCGATGACAGGGGACTACGAGCAGTACTTC. This gives the protein CASSPMTGDYEQYF.

The V and J genes are TRBV2 and TRBJ2-1; 7 positions match TRBD2. The germline gives CDR1 SNHLY, CDR2 FYNNEI. Unmatched junction bases numbered 6, after V lost 9 bases and J lost 10 bases. The CDR3 extends over 11 amino acids. The CDR3 nucleotides read TGTGCCAGTAGAACCGGGGGGGAGCAGTTCTTC. Protein sequence: CASRTGGEQFF.

V usage is TRBV3-1 and J usage is TRBJ2-7, with 8 positions matching TRBD1. Germline CDR1 LGHDT, CDR2 YNNKEL (reference sequence). The CDR3 runs to 18 residues. V gave up 1 base and J gave up 4 bases; unmatched junction bases: 15. CDR3 amino acids: CASSQGRRTGRLPYEQYF. DNA of the CDR3: TGTGCCAGCAGCCAAGGCAGGCGGACAGGGCGACTACCTTACGAGCAGTACTTC.

The V and J genes are TRBV19 and TRBJ2-3; no clear D. V was cut by 5 bases and J by 3 bases, with 9 bases left in between. The CDR3 is 13 amino acids. Germline CDR1 reads LNHDA; CDR2 reads SQIVND (reference sequence). CDR3 loop: CASSPYSTDTQYF. In DNA form, the CDR3 reads TGTGCCAGTAGTCCCTACTCAACAGATACGCAGTATTTT.

The chain employs TRBV6-5 and TRBJ2-5, with D possibly matching TRBD1 (5 bases). V gave up 8 bases and J gave up 4 bases, with 20 bases separating them. Germline CDR1 MNHEY, CDR2 SVGAGI. This CDR3 comprises 15 residues. This CDR3 is CASSTARGSGETQYF. The CDR3 DNA is TGTGCCAGCTCGACAGCCCGAGGTTCAGGAGAGACCCAGTACTTC.

The chain recombines TRBV2 with TRBJ2-1; D is possibly TRBD2 (5 bases). CDR3 length equals 14 residues. Germline V lookup: CDR1 SNHLY, CDR2 FYNNEI. The ends were cut back, 7 bases at V and 6 bases at J, with 16 bases in the middle. The DNA for the CDR3 is TGTGCCAGCAAACGGCCGACTACCGTCAATGAGCAGTTCTTC. Translation: CASKRPTTVNEQFF.